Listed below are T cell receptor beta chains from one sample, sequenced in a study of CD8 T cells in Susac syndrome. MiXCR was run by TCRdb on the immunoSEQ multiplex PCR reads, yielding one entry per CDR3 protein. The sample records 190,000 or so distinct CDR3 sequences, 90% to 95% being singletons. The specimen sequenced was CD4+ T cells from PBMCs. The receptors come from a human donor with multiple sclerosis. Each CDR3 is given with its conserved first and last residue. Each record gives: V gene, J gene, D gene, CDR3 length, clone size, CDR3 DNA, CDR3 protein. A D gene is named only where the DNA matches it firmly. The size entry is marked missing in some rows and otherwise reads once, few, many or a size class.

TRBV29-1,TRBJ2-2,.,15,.,TGCAGCGTTGAATCTCAGGGCCCCTTCACCGGGGAGCTGTTTTTT,CSVESQGPFTGELFF
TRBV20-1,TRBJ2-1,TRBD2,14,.,TGCAGTGCAGGACTAGCGGGAGGTTACAATGAGCAGTTCTTC,CSAGLAGGYNEQFF
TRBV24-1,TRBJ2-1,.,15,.,TGTGCCACCAGCTCGGGTGGGAGCTCCTACAATGAGCAGTTCTTC,CATSSGGSSYNEQFF
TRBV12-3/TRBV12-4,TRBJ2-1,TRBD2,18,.,TGTGCCAGCAGTTCTCGTTCCCCCCTAGCGGGAACCTACAATGAGCAGTTCTTC,CASSSRSPLAGTYNEQFF
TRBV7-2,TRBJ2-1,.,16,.,TGTGCCAGCAGCCCGGGCGGACCAGGGGTAGAGGATGAGCAGTTCTTC,CASSPGGPGVEDEQFF
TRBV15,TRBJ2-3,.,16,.,TGTGCCACCAGCAGCCCCGGGGGGCGAGCCCCAGATACGCAGTATTTT,CATSSPGGRAPDTQYF
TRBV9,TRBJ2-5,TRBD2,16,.,TGTGCCAGCAGCGAGTCGCCTAGCGGAAACCAAGAGACCCAGTACTTC,CASSESPSGNQETQYF
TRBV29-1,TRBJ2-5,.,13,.,TGCAGCGTTGACTCAGGGATCGGAGAGACCCAGTACTTC,CSVDSGIGETQYF
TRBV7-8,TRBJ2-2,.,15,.,TGTGCCAGCGCAGGTTTCAGGGATCAGGCCGGGGAGCTGTTTTTT,CASAGFRDQAGELFF
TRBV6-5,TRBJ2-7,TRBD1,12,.,TGTGCCAGCACCGGGACAGACTACGAGCAGTACTTC,CASTGTDYEQYF
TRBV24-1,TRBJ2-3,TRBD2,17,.,TGTGCCACCAGTGATTTGGAACATAGCGGGAGACGGGATACGCAGTATTTT,CATSDLEHSGRRDTQYF
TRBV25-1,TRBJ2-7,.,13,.,TGTGCCAGCAGTGAACATCCAGGAGACGAGCAGTACTTC,CASSEHPGDEQYF
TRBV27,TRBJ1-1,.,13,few,TGTGCCAGCAGTTTAGCAAGGGCCACTGAAGCTTTCTTT,CASSLARATEAFF
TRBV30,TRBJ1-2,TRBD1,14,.,TGTGCCTGGGGGACAGGGCGTTATTCCTATGGCTACACCTTC,CAWGTGRYSYGYTF
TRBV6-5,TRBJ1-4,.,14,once,TGTGCCAGCAGTAACCTACAGGGTCGGGAAAAACTGTTTTTT,CASSNLQGREKLFF
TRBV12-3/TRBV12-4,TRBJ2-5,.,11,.,TGTGCCAGCAGTTCCGGTGGGACCCAGTACTTC,CASSSGGTQYF
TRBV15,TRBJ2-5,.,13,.,TGTGCCACCAGCCGGGGGCCCGAAGAGACCCAGTACTTC,CATSRGPEETQYF
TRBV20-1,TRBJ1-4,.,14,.,TGCAGTGCTAGAGAAGTAGCTGGCGCTGAAAAACTGTTTTTT,CSAREVAGAEKLFF
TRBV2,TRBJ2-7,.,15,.,TGTGCCAGCAGTCTAGGGACCGCTAAAACCTACGAGCAGTACTTC,CASSLGTAKTYEQYF
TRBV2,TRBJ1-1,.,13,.,TGTGCCAGCACGGGACAATGGAACACTGAAGCTTTCTTT,CASTGQWNTEAFF
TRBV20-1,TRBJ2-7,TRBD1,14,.,TGCAGTGCTAGAGGAGACAGGGAGTTGGGGGAGCAGTACTTC,CSARGDRELGEQYF
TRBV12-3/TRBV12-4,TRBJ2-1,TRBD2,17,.,TGTGCCAGCAGCCGAACTAGCGGGAGTTTCGCCTACAATGAGCAGTTCTTC,CASSRTSGSFAYNEQFF